These 27 T cell receptor beta chains were all obtained from the same sample, sequenced in a study of monozygotic twins with inflammatory bowel disease. TCRdb re-called the 5' RACE reads and shows each CDR3 protein once, DNA omitted. The sample features some 150,000 distinct CDR3 sequences, with 6% to 9.5% in its top ten. Sequences were obtained from blood. These TCRs come from a human donor with ulcerative colitis or Crohn's disease, or a healthy co-twin of an affected twin (not recorded which).

V usage is TRBV12-3 or TRBV12-4 and J usage is TRBJ2-5; TCRdb's D call of TRBD1 is untestable without DNA. The CDR3 is 14 residues long. The CDR3 loop is CASTLGQGGETQYF.

The gene calls are TRBV5-1 and TRBJ1-2; TCRdb's D call of TRBD1 is untestable without DNA. The CDR3 loop spans 14 amino acids. Germline V gene data show CDR1 as SGHRS and CDR2 as YFSETQ. The CDR3 spells CASSFQGVAYGYTF.

CDR3: CASSQDWGYGYTF. V usage is TRBV3-1 and J usage is TRBJ1-2; without DNA, the TCRdb call of TRBD1 cannot be checked. Germline V gives CDR1 LGHDT, CDR2 YNNKEL (reference sequence). This CDR3 comprises 13 residues. Together with reference TRBV3-1 and TRBJ1-2, the CDR3 gives the full variable domain: DTAVSQTPKYLVTQMGNDKSIKCEQNLGHDTMYWYKQDSKKFLKIMFSYNNKELIINETVPNRFSPKSPDKAHLNLHINSLELGDSAVYFCASSQDWGYGYTFGSGTRLTVV.

The chain employs TRBV12-3 or TRBV12-4 and TRBJ1-6; TCRdb reports TRBD1, a call that lacks DNA to check it against. The CDR3 has 15 amino acids. CDR3 residues: CASTLDRGQGSPLHF.

This chain joins TRBV30 and TRBJ1-5; TCRdb indicates TRBD1, and absent DNA this call remains unverified. Per the germline V gene, CDR1 is GTSNPN and CDR2 is SVGIG (reference sequence). The CDR3 runs to 14 residues. CDR3 residues: CAWRPGTGFQPQHF.

J is TRBJ2-5 and V is TRBV6-2 or TRBV6-3. CDR1 is MNHEY, CDR2 SVGEGT, per germline. The CDR3 spans 13 residues. The CDR3 loop reads CASSYESGTPQYF.

The rearrangement joins TRBV25-1 to TRBJ2-7; the D call from TCRdb, TRBD1, cannot be confirmed without DNA. CDR3 length: 14 amino acids. Germline assignment: CDR1 MGHDK and CDR2 SYGVNS. The CDR3 region is CASSGPAMNYEQYF.

The chain recombines TRBV6-5 with TRBJ2-5. The CDR3 is 14 amino acids. The V gene's germline CDR1 is MNHEY and CDR2 SVGAGI. Here the CDR3 reads CASSLTVYQETQYF.

The chain carries TRBV19 and TRBJ1-1. The CDR3 covers 14 residues. Germline loops: CDR1 LNHDA, CDR2 SQIVND (reference sequence). The CDR3 sequence: CASSWDRPNTEAFF.

This CDR3 reads CSARHISTNEKLFF. The chain is built from TRBV20-1 and TRBJ1-4. Germline V gives CDR1 DFQATT, CDR2 SNEGSKA (reference sequence). There are 14 residues in the CDR3.

The V and J genes are TRBV7-9 and TRBJ2-5; TCRdb picks TRBD1, but there is no DNA to check that call. The CDR3 is 16 amino acids. Per the germline V gene, CDR1 is SEHNR and CDR2 is FQNEAQ (reference sequence). The chain's CDR3 is CASSPGTGNFQETQYF.

The genes are TRBV5-5 and TRBJ2-2; TCRdb's D call, TRBD2, is unchecked because there is no DNA. This CDR3 has 18 residues. CDR1 SGHKS and CDR2 YYEKEE come from the germline V gene (reference sequence). CDR3 sequence reads: CASSPGLAGARRTGELFF.

This sequence joins TRBV5-1 and TRBJ2-7; TCRdb designates TRBD1, a call that cannot be tested without DNA. CDR3 length: 15 amino acids. Per the germline V gene, CDR1 is SGHRS and CDR2 is YFSETQ. The CDR3 sequence is CASASNRGVAYEQYF.

The V and J genes are TRBV7-2 and TRBJ1-5; TCRdb's D call, TRBD1, is unchecked because there is no DNA. The CDR3 totals 15 residues. Germline lookup yields CDR1 SGHTA and CDR2 FQGNSA. CDR3 protein: CASSRETGSNQPQHF.

This sequence joins TRBV20-1 and TRBJ2-2; with no DNA, the TCRdb D assignment of TRBD2 cannot be verified. The CDR3 length is 13 residues. CDR1 and CDR2 from the germline V gene are DFQATT and SNEGSKA (reference sequence). The CDR3 spells CSGLDFITGELFF.

The chain carries TRBV4-2 and TRBJ2-7; the D gene TCRdb calls, TRBD1, cannot be checked with no DNA. The CDR3 sequence is 17 residues long. Germline CDR1 and CDR2: LGHNA and YNFKEQ. CDR3 amino acids: CASSQESSPGGTYEQYF.

The chain uses TRBV18 and TRBJ1-5. This CDR3 has 13 residues. CDR1 KGHSH and CDR2 LQKENI come from the germline V gene. The chain's CDR3 is CASSADGNQPQHF.

The gene calls are TRBV5-4 and TRBJ2-3; TCRdb designates TRBD1, a call that cannot be tested without DNA. Germline CDR1 is SGHNT and CDR2 is YYREEE (reference sequence). The CDR3 contains 13 residues. The CDR3 here is CASPRLTTDTQYF.

The chain employs TRBV20-1 and TRBJ1-4; TCRdb names TRBD1, which stays unverified in the absence of DNA. The CDR3 totals 13 residues. Germline values: CDR1 DFQATT, CDR2 SNEGSKA (reference sequence). The CDR3 sequence: CSAEITGGEKLFF.

The chain links TRBV28 to TRBJ2-5; TCRdb's assignment of TRBD2 cannot be checked, as there is no DNA. CDR3 length: 18 residues. Germline CDR1 is MDHEN and CDR2 is SYDVKM. CDR3 protein: CASSTRQGGLALQETQYF. The whole variable domain, filled in from reference TRBV28 and TRBJ2-5, reads DVKVTQSSRYLVKRTGEKVFLECVQDMDHENMFWYRQDPGLGLRLIYFSYDVKMKEKGDIPEGYSVSREKKERFSLILESASTNQTSMYLCASSTRQGGLALQETQYFGPGTRLLVL.

V usage is TRBV10-3 and J usage is TRBJ1-1; the TCRdb call, TRBD1, lacks DNA for checking. Germline loops: CDR1 ENHRY, CDR2 SYGVKD. The CDR3 loop spans 13 amino acids. The CDR3 sequence: CAISGPGLGSTFF.

The rearrangement joins TRBV11-2 to TRBJ1-1. The CDR3 has 14 residues. Germline CDR1 reads SGHAT; CDR2 reads FQNNGV. The CDR3 sequence is CASSPKARNTEAFF. Full variable domain (missing parts from reference TRBV11-2 and TRBJ1-1): EAGVAQSPRYKIIEKRQSVAFWCNPISGHATLYWYQQILGQGPKLLIQFQNNGVVDDSQLPKDRFSAERLKGVDSTLKIQPAKLEDSAVYLCASSPKARNTEAFFGQGTRLTVV.

The rearrangement joins TRBV29-1 to TRBJ1-1. CDR3 size: 13 residues. CDR1 SQVTM and CDR2 ANQGSEA come from the germline V gene. The CDR3 reads CSVEGPPNTDAFF.

The rearrangement links TRBV20-1 to TRBJ2-3; TCRdb picks TRBD2, but there is no DNA to check that call. Germline CDR1 DFQATT, CDR2 SNEGSKA (reference sequence). CDR3 length equals 17 residues. This CDR3 is CSARPSSRLAFTDTQYF.

The V gene is TRBV5-6, the J gene TRBJ2-2; as DNA is missing, the TRBD2 call by TCRdb cannot be tested. This CDR3 has 17 residues. Germline values: CDR1 SGHDT, CDR2 YYEEEE. The CDR3 spells CASSLAALAANTGELFF.

V and J are TRBV5-6 and TRBJ2-3; the TCRdb call, TRBD1, lacks DNA for checking. Germline values: CDR1 SGHDT, CDR2 YYEEEE. This CDR3 spans 13 amino acids. The chain's CDR3 is CASSSPDGYTQYF.

CDR3 amino acids: CASSPGGPYEQYF. J is TRBJ2-7 and V is TRBV5-5; TCRdb selects TRBD2, and the lack of DNA leaves this call unchecked. Germline V gene lookup returns CDR1 SGHKS and CDR2 YYEKEE (reference sequence). The CDR3 spans 13 residues.